This T cell receptor (beta chain) derives from a study of blood T cell repertoires in COVID-19. Study as a whole: T cells, B-cell-depleted T cells, or PBMCs supplied cDNA or gDNA.

This CDR3 has 16 amino acids. Looked up from germline, CDR1 is WNHNN and CDR2 is SYGVQD (reference sequence). V lost 8 bases and J lost 6; bases outside the gene matches: 15. Original methodology: Counts of nucleated cells, estimated from reference gene primer amplification, were obtained. Sequenced by immunoSEQ multiplex PCR; TCRdb stores in-frame clones only, minus some. V and J calls and clone size are given by that table; D and trimming were obtained from the DNA. The table records approximately 220,000 clones, 81% of them present only once. Sequenced input: peripheral blood. This chain joins TRBV10-1 and TRBJ2-1; 8 nucleotides agree with TRBD2. The TCR sequence derives from a woman older than 75 with acute or convalescent COVID-19. The CDR3 nucleotides are TGCGCCAGCGCTCGGGCTCAGGGCGGGAGGACCAATGAGCAGTTCTTC. It translates to CASARAQGGRTNEQFF.